A single sample gave rise to the 16 T cell receptor beta chains below, sequenced in a study of cytomegalovirus exposure and HLA in healthy donors. Primers included in the PCR were 60 Vbeta and 13 Jbeta primers. Libraries were prepared by immunoSEQ multiplex PCR; TCRdb keeps only in-frame clonotypes and omits some of them. The sample carries 100,000 to 150,000 clones, 80% recorded once. Sequencing was done on a sample of PBMCs. The receptors come from a male donor in good health and CMV-seronegative.

The chain uses TRBV7-6 and TRBJ2-7; D is ambiguous. The CDR3 runs 15 residues. Per germline, CDR1 SGHVS and CDR2 FNYEAQ. V lost 1 base, J lost 2 bases, and 12 bases lay in between. The CDR3 coding sequence is TGTGCCAGCAGCTTAGTGGCAGTGCAGGCCTACGAGCAGTACTTC. Protein sequence: CASSLVAVQAYEQYF.

In this sample, this clone turned up once. This chain links TRBV5-6 with TRBJ2-7, with 9 bases that match TRBD1. Germline loops: CDR1 SGHDT, CDR2 YYEEEE. V lost 4 bases and J lost 6; bases outside the gene matches: 8. The CDR3 sequence is 14 residues long. The CDR3 coding sequence is TGTGCCAGCAGCCGTCCGGGACAGGGAGGCGAGCAGTACTTC. Protein product: CASSRPGQGGEQYF.

The V call is TRBV19, the J call TRBJ1-2; TRBD1 matches 11 bases. Germline V gives CDR1 LNHDA, CDR2 SQIVND (reference sequence). This CDR3 region has 15 residues. J was trimmed by 7 bases and V by 2 bases; bases with no gene match: 6. This chain's CDR3 is CASSIRDRGSSGYTF. The CDR3 nucleotides read TGTGCCAGTAGTATAAGGGACAGGGGGTCCTCTGGCTACACCTTC.

This chain connects TRBV5-6 to TRBJ2-2, with 11 bases matching TRBD2. Germline-derived CDR1 and CDR2 are SGHDT and YYEEEE. Trimming took 0 bases from V and 8 from J; bases not matched to a gene: 6. CDR3 size: 16 residues. CDR3 bases: TGTGCCAGCAGCTTGGGGACTAGCGGGCGACTTGGGGAGCTGTTTTTT. It is translated as CASSLGTSGRLGELFF.

V is TRBV5-1 and J is TRBJ2-2, with 9 bases that match TRBD1. The CDR3 is 14 residues long. After removal of 4 bases from V and 5 bases from J, the junction contained 3 bases not matched to a gene. Looked up from germline, CDR1 is SGHRS and CDR2 is YFSETQ. CDR3 protein: CASSAQGATGELFF. CDR3 DNA: TGCGCCAGCAGCGCACAGGGGGCTACCGGGGAGCTGTTTTTT.

This clone was observed once. The DNA of the CDR3 is TGTGCCAGCAGTTTTATAGCGGGGACTGAAGCTTTCTTT. Protein: CASSFIAGTEAFF. The chain combines TRBV27 with TRBJ1-1; D remains unclear. The V end lost 3 bases, the J end lost 5 bases, and 10 bases lay between the germline ends. CDR1 and CDR2 from the germline V gene are MNHEY and SMNVEV (reference sequence). This CDR3 region has 13 residues.

This clone was observed a single time. This rearrangement joins TRBV5-6 to TRBJ2-6, with a possible D match to TRBD2 (5 bases). This CDR3 comprises 14 residues. Germline loops: CDR1 SGHDT, CDR2 YYEEEE. V dropped 4 bases and J dropped 0 bases, with 5 bases sitting between them. The CDR3 nucleotides read TGTGCCAGCAGCGGGAGCTCTGGGGCCAACGTCCTGACTTTC. This gives the protein CASSGSSGANVLTF. The full variable domain, in which reference TRBV5-6 and TRBJ2-6 provide the parts outside the CDR3, is DAGVTQSPTHLIKTRGQQVTLRCSPKSGHDTVSWYQQALGQGPQFIFQYYEEEERQRGNFPDRFSGHQFPNYSSELNVNALLLGDSALYLCASSGSSGANVLTFGAGSRLTVL.

This chain links TRBV14 with TRBJ2-5; tentative D call: TRBD2 (5 bases). Matching the DNA end better, TRBJ2-7 makes the J call doubtful. Germline lookup yields CDR1 SGHDN and CDR2 FVKESK. There are 14 residues in the CDR3. This chain's CDR3 is CASSPTMRDYEQYF. CDR3 coding DNA: TGTGCCAGCAGCCCTACAATGAGGGACTACGAGCAGTACTTC.

J is TRBJ1-2 and V is TRBV5-1; TRBD1 is a possible D gene (5 bases). CDR1 and CDR2 from the germline V gene are SGHRS and YFSETQ. CDR3 size: 15 residues. V lost 0 bases to trimming and J lost 7 bases, with 16 bases between them. The CDR3 bases are TGCGCCAGCAGCTTGGCCCGCGGAAGGGGTTCTGGCTACACCTTC. It yields the protein CASSLARGRGSGYTF.

This clone was seen only a few times. The chain recombines TRBV6-5 with TRBJ1-1; possible D gene TRBD1, 5 bases. Trimming pared 6 bases from V and 11 bases from J, leaving 25 bases between. Germline V gene data show CDR1 as MNHEY and CDR2 as SVGAGI. The CDR3 contains 15 residues. The DNA of the CDR3 is TGTGCCAGCAGCGGAAGGCCCTTTATAAGTAACAGGGCTTTCTTT. Translating it yields CASSGRPFISNRAFF.

This chain joins TRBV28 and TRBJ1-2; 10 bases map to TRBD1. The CDR3 runs 15 residues. Germline CDR1 and CDR2: MDHEN and SYDVKM. Trimming cost V 3 bases and J 4 bases; bases outside gene matches: 5. Here the CDR3 reads CASSFRDRGVYGYTF. In DNA, the CDR3 is TGTGCCAGCAGTTTTCGGGACAGGGGCGTCTATGGCTACACCTTC.

This clone has a handful of counts. This sequence joins TRBV7-9 and TRBJ1-1; D uncertain. CDR1 SEHNR and CDR2 FQNEAQ come from the germline V gene (reference sequence). The CDR3 is 14 residues long. V dropped 3 bases and J dropped 4 bases, with 12 bases sitting between them. CDR3 sequence reads: CASSFSPGSTEAFF. As DNA, the CDR3 is TGTGCCAGCAGCTTTTCCCCCGGGAGCACTGAAGCTTTCTTT.

V usage is TRBV7-9 and J usage is TRBJ2-7, with a weak D call TRBD1 (6 bases). With 2 bases removed from V and 2 bases from J, the gap between germline ends came to 13 bases. Germline lookup yields CDR1 SEHNR and CDR2 FQNEAQ (reference sequence). The CDR3 consists of 15 residues. The CDR3 is CASSLTSGAPYEQYF. CDR3 coding DNA: TGTGCCAGCAGCTTAACCTCAGGGGCCCCCTACGAGCAGTACTTC. The full variable domain, its missing parts supplied by reference TRBV7-9 and TRBJ2-7, is DTGVSQNPRHKITKRGQNVTFRCDPISEHNRLYWYRQTLGQGPEFLTYFQNEAQLEKSRLLSDRFSAERPKGSFSTLEIQRTEQGDSAMYLCASSLTSGAPYEQYFGPGTRLTVT.

The chain combines TRBV10-3 with TRBJ2-2, with TRBD2 as a possible D gene (7 bases). This CDR3 spans 15 amino acids. Germline V lookup: CDR1 ENHRY, CDR2 SYGVKD. Trimming took off 2 bases at V and 4 bases at J, with 11 bases between the two ends. The CDR3 region is CAISEVGGLTGELFF. CDR3 DNA sequence: TGTGCCATCAGTGAGGTCGGGGGGCTCACCGGGGAGCTGTTTTTT.

About this clone: The germline gene is not matched at one end of the junction; a read error may be the cause. The chain has TRBV7-9 and TRBJ1-2, with D possibly being TRBD1 (6 bases). This CDR3 region has 12 residues. CDR1 is SEHNR and CDR2 is FQNEAQ in the germline V gene (reference sequence). CDR3 loop: CSSSLGGDGYTF. The DNA for the CDR3 is TGTTCCAGCAGCTTAGGGGGGGATGGCTACACCTTC.

The chain joins TRBV6-1 to TRBJ1-5; possibly TRBD1 for D (6 bases). The V gene's germline CDR1 is MNHNS and CDR2 SASEGT. The CDR3 spans 15 residues. V dropped 6 bases and J dropped 3 bases, with 15 bases sitting between them. The CDR3 loop is CASSPEQGFNQPQHF. CDR3 sequence (DNA): TGTGCCAGCAGCCCCGAACAGGGCTTCAATCAGCCCCAGCATTTT.